One sample yielded the 21 T cell receptor beta chains listed below, sequenced in a study of blood T cell repertoires in COVID-19. Only in-frame clones appear in the TCRdb table, and some are missing; sequencing was by immunoSEQ multiplex PCR. The sample records about 43,000 clones, 70% to 90% being singletons. Sample: peripheral blood. The receptors were sampled from a man between 60 and 75 years old with active COVID-19.

This chain uses TRBV20-1 with TRBJ1-2, with D unresolved. The germline V gene encodes CDR1 DFQATT and CDR2 SNEGSKA (reference sequence). This CDR3 is built from 10 residues. Trimming pared 6 bases from V and 6 bases from J, leaving 8 bases between. CDR3 DNA sequence: TGCAGTGCCCAACAGAATGGCTACACCTTC. This translates into CSAQQNGYTF.

This clone was counted a few times. This sequence joins TRBV15 and TRBJ2-7, with D maybe TRBD2 (6 bases). The CDR3 runs 13 residues. Trimming removed 0 bases from V and 5 bases from J, with 8 bases in between. Germline CDR1 reads LNHNV; CDR2 reads YYDKDF (reference sequence). CDR3 sequence (DNA): TGTGCCACCAGCAGAGACCTAGCGAACGAGCAGTACTTC. This encodes CATSRDLANEQYF.

The chain links TRBV18 to TRBJ1-5, with D perhaps TRBD1 (5 bases). V lost 3 bases to trimming and J lost 5 bases, with 17 bases between them. Germline-derived CDR1 and CDR2 are KGHSH and LQKENI. The CDR3 has 16 amino acids. The CDR3 loop is CASSPTRVLRYQPQHF. CDR3 sequence (DNA): TGTGCCAGCTCACCGACCAGGGTACTAAGGTATCAGCCCCAGCATTTT.

This chain uses TRBV6-2 or TRBV6-3 with TRBJ2-5; TRBD2 agrees at 11 bases. The CDR3 consists of 15 residues. Germline trimming cut 5 bases from V and 5 bases from J; bases unmatched to any gene: 7. The germline CDR1 and CDR2 sequences are MNHEY and SVGEGT. DNA of the CDR3: TGTGCCAGCAGTATGACTAGCGGGACGATGGAGACCCAGTACTTC. Encoded protein: CASSMTSGTMETQYF.

Only one count was recorded for this clone. The rearrangement joins TRBV7-3 to TRBJ1-1, with 10 bases fitting TRBD1. The CDR3 loop spans 16 amino acids. Unmatched junction bases numbered 10, after V lost 5 bases and J lost 4 bases. Per the germline V gene, CDR1 is SGHTA and CDR2 is FQGTGA. CDR3 nucleotides: TGTGCCAGCAGCCCGGGGCCCCGGACAGGGGGCACTGAAGCTTTCTTT. This translates into CASSPGPRTGGTEAFF.

In its sample, this clone was seen once. The chain recombines TRBV4-2 with TRBJ2-1; maybe TRBD2 (7 bases). The germline V gene encodes CDR1 LGHNA and CDR2 YNFKEQ. The CDR3 runs to 14 residues. V gave up 1 base and J gave up 5 bases, with 9 bases separating them. Here the CDR3 DNA reads TGTGCCAGCAGCCAAGGGGGGGGGCACAATGAGCAGTTCTTC. Amino acids: CASSQGGGHNEQFF.

This sequence joins TRBV28 and TRBJ2-7, with TRBD1 matching over 10 bases. This CDR3 region has 15 residues. V was pared by 6 bases and J by 5 bases, with 10 bases of the junction left unmatched. Germline V gene data show CDR1 as MDHEN and CDR2 as SYDVKM. CDR3 coding DNA: TGTGCCAGCAGCCGAAATCGGGACAGGGGAGACGAGCAGTACTTC. It specifies CASSRNRDRGDEQYF.

The genes are TRBV7-9 and TRBJ1-1; 7 nucleotides agree with TRBD1. Losses at the gene ends were 5 bases for V and 1 base for J; bases not matched to a gene: 4. The germline CDR1 and CDR2 sequences are SEHNR and FQNEAQ (reference sequence). The CDR3 is 14 amino acids. CDR3 DNA: TGTGCCAGCAGCCCACGACAGGGGAACACTGAAGCTTTCTTT. It encodes CASSPRQGNTEAFF.

The chain employs TRBV7-2 and TRBJ2-1; 12 bases map to TRBD2. V was pared by 3 bases and J by 8 bases, with 8 bases of the junction left unmatched. Germline lookup yields CDR1 SGHTA and CDR2 FQGNSA. The CDR3 spans 16 residues. The CDR3 nucleotides read TGTGCCAGCAGCTTCCTGTCTAGCGGGAGGGGGGATGAGCAGTTCTTC. Residues: CASSFLSSGRGDEQFF.

The chain uses TRBV3-1 (or the pseudogene TRBV3-2) and TRBJ1-4; the D gene is possibly TRBD1 (6 bases). Deletions cut 0 bases from V and 5 bases from J, with 19 bases between. This CDR3 is 18 amino acids long. Germline CDR1 reads LGHDT; CDR2 reads YNNKEL (reference sequence). The CDR3 region is CASSQDLTGVGPNEKLFF. Written as DNA, the CDR3 is TGTGCCAGCAGCCAAGATTTGACAGGAGTTGGGCCAAATGAAAAACTGTTTTTT.

The CDR3 nucleotides read TGTGCCAGCAGCCAAGATATGGGCCCGAGCACAGATACGCAGTATTTT. It specifies CASSQDMGPSTDTQYF. The chain joins TRBV14 to TRBJ2-3; no clear D. CDR1 is SGHDN, CDR2 FVKESK, per germline. This CDR3 contains 16 residues. The ends were cut back, 0 bases at V and 0 bases at J, with 10 bases in the middle.

This clone appeared a single time. The chain combines TRBV5-5 with TRBJ2-3; 7 positions match TRBD1. The germline V gene encodes CDR1 SGHKS and CDR2 YYEKEE (reference sequence). V was pared by 6 bases and J by 6 bases, with 13 bases of the junction left unmatched. This CDR3 is 15 amino acids long. CDR3: CASNRGGSLEDTQYF. The DNA of the CDR3 is TGTGCCAGCAACCGAGGGGGCAGCCTGGAGGATACGCAGTATTTT. Full variable domain (missing parts from reference TRBV5-5 and TRBJ2-3): DAGVTQSPTHLIKTRGQQVTLRCSPISGHKSVSWYQQVLGQGPQFIFQYYEKEERGRGNFPDRFSARQFPNYSSELNVNALLLGDSALYLCASNRGGSLEDTQYFGPGTRLTVL.

The chain joins TRBV20-1 to TRBJ2-3; D may be TRBD2 (6 bases). V was shortened by 5 bases and J by 6 bases, with 9 bases between the two germline ends. The CDR3 runs 11 residues. Per the germline V gene, CDR1 is DFQATT and CDR2 is SNEGSKA (reference sequence). The CDR3, as DNA: TGCAGTGCTTCTCGGGGGGATACGCAGTATTTT. This codes for CSASRGDTQYF.

The chain uses TRBV10-3 and TRBJ2-1; perhaps TRBD1 as D (6 bases). V lost 6 bases and J 8 bases, leaving 14 bases between the germline ends. CDR1 and CDR2 (germline): ENHRY, SYGVKD. This CDR3 is built from 13 residues. In DNA, the CDR3 is TGTGCCATCAGAGGGACAACCCCCGATGAGCAGTTCTTC. Its translation: CAIRGTTPDEQFF.

The J gene is TRBJ2-7, the V gene TRBV6-6, with 12 bases fitting TRBD2. Germline V gene lookup returns CDR1 MNHNY and CDR2 SVGAGI (reference sequence). V was clipped by 2 bases and J by 7 bases; unmatched bases: 6. This CDR3 is 15 amino acids long. CDR3 nucleotide sequence: TGTGCCAGCAGTTACGCGCCTAGCGGGAGGGTGGAGCAGTACTTC. Protein sequence: CASSYAPSGRVEQYF.

The V gene is TRBV4-3, the J gene TRBJ1-2; 10 positions agree with TRBD1. This CDR3 is 15 amino acids long. CDR1 and CDR2 from the germline V gene are LGHNA and YSLEER. V shed 0 bases, J shed 7 bases, and the junction held 5 bases outside the gene matches. The CDR3 DNA sequence: TGCGCCAGCAGCCAAGAGGGACAGGGGTCTGGTGGCTACACCTTC. This codes for CASSQEGQGSGGYTF.

The V gene is TRBV19, the J gene TRBJ1-5; 7 bases map to TRBD1. J lost 0 bases, V lost 6 bases, and 8 bases had no gene match. From germline, CDR1 is LNHDA and CDR2 SQIVND (reference sequence). CDR3 length: 16 amino acids. The CDR3 is CASSSPGGYSNQPQHF. Here the CDR3 DNA reads TGTGCCAGTAGCTCCCCAGGGGGTTATAGCAATCAGCCCCAGCATTTT.

This rearrangement joins TRBV9 to TRBJ2-5; perhaps TRBD1 as D (6 bases). Trimming stripped 0 bases from V and 0 bases from J, with 12 bases between. CDR1 and CDR2 (germline): SGDLS, YYNGEE. This CDR3 contains 16 residues. The CDR3, as DNA: TGTGCCAGCAGCGTAGGCCCAGGGGTTAACCAAGAGACCCAGTACTTC. As protein: CASSVGPGVNQETQYF.

This clone has a single count. The rearrangement links TRBV5-4 to TRBJ2-2, with 9 bases lining up with TRBD1. The V segment lost 3 bases and the J segment 7 bases; nucleotides outside the gene matches: 7. The CDR3 is 15 residues long. CDR1 and CDR2 (germline): SGHNT, YYREEE (reference sequence). The CDR3 here is CASSYTGGKIGELFF. In nucleotides, the CDR3 is TGTGCCAGCAGCTATACAGGGGGCAAGATCGGGGAGCTGTTTTTT.

The chain uses TRBV3-1 (or the pseudogene TRBV3-2) and TRBJ2-3; D is undetermined. Germline V gives CDR1 LGHDT, CDR2 YNNKEL (reference sequence). This CDR3 region has 14 residues. V dropped 4 bases and J dropped 0 bases, with 8 bases sitting between them. CDR3 coding DNA: TGTGCCAGCAGCCCACTTTCTAGCACAGATACGCAGTATTTT. Its protein is CASSPLSSTDTQYF.

The chain joins TRBV7-9 to TRBJ1-1; 10 positions match TRBD1. The CDR3 contains 16 residues. With V trimmed by 7 bases and J by 4 bases, 12 bases remained unmatched. CDR1 and CDR2 (germline): SEHNR, FQNEAQ (reference sequence). CDR3 bases: TGTGCCAGCACCCCCGGGACAGGGGATTGGGGCACTGAAGCTTTCTTT. It encodes CASTPGTGDWGTEAFF.